The TCR beta chain under discussion was sequenced for a study of spatial heterogeneity in lung cancer. Study background: Tumor-region TCR transcript counts correlated strongly with a T cell module score from matched bulk RNA-seq.

This clonotype was detected many times. Its matching antigen is unknown. MiXCR, applied by TCRdb to the 5' RACE reads, yields one record per CDR3 protein. This table has about 18,000 distinct CDR3 sequences, about 6% appearing once. The study, taken as a whole, reports: One measure, the expanded intratumoral alpha and beta TCR count, tracked tumor mutation counts.

This CDR3 comprises 15 residues. Per germline, CDR1 LNHDA and CDR2 SQIVND (reference sequence). Trimming cost V 7 bases and J 6 bases; bases outside gene matches: 5. Time point here: sample taken at primary tumor resection. Unsorted whole RNA samples from tumor, nontumor lung or frozen PBMC were sequenced. The clonotype comes from a female donor with early-stage non-small cell lung cancer. The sequencing here drew on lung tumor tissue, taken at surgery. This chain connects TRBV19 to TRBJ2-2, with 13 bases matching TRBD2. The CDR3 protein is CASKGLAGSPGELFF. CDR3 coding DNA: TGTGCCAGTAAGGGACTAGCGGGGTCCCCCGGGGAGCTGTTTTTT.